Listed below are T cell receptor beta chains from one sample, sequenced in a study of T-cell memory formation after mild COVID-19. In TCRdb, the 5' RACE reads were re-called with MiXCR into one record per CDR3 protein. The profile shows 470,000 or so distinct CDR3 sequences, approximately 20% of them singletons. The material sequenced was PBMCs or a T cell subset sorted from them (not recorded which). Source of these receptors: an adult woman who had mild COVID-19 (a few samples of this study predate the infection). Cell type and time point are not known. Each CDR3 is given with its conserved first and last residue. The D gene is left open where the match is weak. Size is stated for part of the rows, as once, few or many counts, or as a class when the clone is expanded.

CASSLPPGTANTEAFF | TGTGCCAGCAGCCTCCCTCCCGGGACAGCGAACACTGAAGCTTTCTTT | TRBD1 | TRBJ1-1 | 16 | few | TRBV7-9
CASSLGGPNSPLHF | TGTGCCAGCAGCTTGGGGGGACCCAATTCACCCCTCCACTTT | - | TRBJ1-6 | 14 | few | TRBV7-3
CASTQQGIQPQHF | TGTGCCAGCACCCAACAGGGAATTCAGCCCCAGCATTTT | - | TRBJ1-5 | 13 | few | TRBV6-6
CASSQGPAGYGYTF | TGTGCCAGCAGCCAAGGACCCGCTGGCTATGGCTACACCTTC | - | TRBJ1-2 | 14 | many | TRBV3-1
CASSLERGAGVDIQYF | TGCGCCAGCAGCTTGGAGCGAGGGGCTGGTGTTGACATTCAGTACTTC | - | TRBJ2-4 | 16 | - | TRBV5-1
CASSPSRWQLQETQYF | TGTGCCAGCAGCCCAAGTAGGTGGCAGCTACAAGAGACCCAGTACTTC | - | TRBJ2-5 | 16 | few | TRBV7-9
CASNLNTGELFF | TGTGCCAGCAATCTGAACACCGGGGAGCTGTTTTTT | - | TRBJ2-2 | 12 | - | TRBV2
CASSPTAGYGYTF | TGTGCCAGCAGTCCGACCGCGGGCTATGGCTACACCTTC | - | TRBJ1-2 | 13 | few | TRBV6-6
CASSLLAGGVSYNEQFF | TGCGCCAGCAGCCTGTTAGCGGGAGGGGTCTCCTACAATGAGCAGTTCTTC | TRBD2 | TRBJ2-1 | 17 | few | TRBV4-3
CASSYAGRRTYEQYF | TGTGCCAGCAGTTATGCCGGCAGGCGTACCTACGAGCAGTACTTC | - | TRBJ2-7 | 15 | few | TRBV6-2/TRBV6-3